This passage covers 28 T cell receptor beta chains from one sample sequenced in a study of CD8 T cells in ankylosing spondylitis. Study-level findings and limits: Ankylosing spondylitis blood seemed to carry a telltale TCR beta motif made of several highly homologous variants.

TCRdb called the 5' RACE reads again in MiXCR, with one record for every CDR3 protein. Of 700,000 to 1,000,000 distinct CDR3 sequences listed, roughly 10% are singletons. The antigens these receptors bind are not known. The specimen sequenced was blood, either unsorted or a sorted T cell fraction (not recorded which). The origin of the receptors is a male donor with ankylosing spondylitis.

This clonotype was counted a few times. This chain links TRBV15 with TRBJ1-1; 9 bases align to TRBD1. Germline-derived CDR1 and CDR2 are LNHNV and YYDKDF (reference sequence). V gave up 3 bases and J gave up 6 bases; unmatched junction bases: 5. The CDR3 is made up of 14 amino acids. Written as DNA, the CDR3 is TGTGCCACCAGCAGCGGGACAGGGTATCCTGAAGCTTTCTTT. This translates into CATSSGTGYPEAFF.

This clonotype has a count of ten or more. The junction departs from germline at one end; a sequencing error may be responsible. This chain connects TRBV7-3 to TRBJ2-1; TRBD1 matches at 7 bases. Germline V gene lookup returns CDR1 SGHTA and CDR2 FQGTGA. The CDR3 contains 13 residues. The CDR3 sequence: CASSLTGNNEQFF. Written as DNA, the CDR3 is TGCGCCAGCAGCTTGACAGGGAACAATGAGCAGTTCTTC.

This chain links TRBV5-1 with TRBJ2-5; 9 nucleotides agree with TRBD1. This CDR3 is built from 15 residues. The ends lost 3 bases at V and 5 bases at J; junction bases unmatched: 8. The V gene's germline CDR1 is SGHRS and CDR2 YFSETQ. CDR3 sequence reads: CASSWMGTGLETQYF. The CDR3 DNA reads TGCGCCAGCAGCTGGATGGGGACAGGGTTGGAGACCCAGTACTTC.

This clonotype was seen only a few times. V gene TRBV20-1 combines with J gene TRBJ2-1; D remains unclear. The V gene's germline CDR1 is DFQATT and CDR2 SNEGSKA (reference sequence). CDR3 length: 16 residues. V was clipped by 0 bases and J by 0 bases, with 12 bases between them. CDR3 DNA: TGCAGTGCTAGAGATCGAAGGCGAGGCTCCTACAATGAGCAGTTCTTC. This encodes CSARDRRRGSYNEQFF.

This clonotype was seen a handful of times. The chain combines TRBV6-1 with TRBJ1-4; D ambiguous. Germline values: CDR1 MNHNS, CDR2 SASEGT. Deletions cut 6 bases from V and 8 bases from J, with 16 bases between. The CDR3 is 14 amino acids. The CDR3 spells CASSRGSLGEKLFF. DNA for the CDR3: TGTGCCAGCAGCCGGGGATCCTTGGGGGAAAAACTGTTTTTT.

This clonotype was seen a few times. The chain employs TRBV9 and TRBJ2-7; the D is unclear. CDR1 is SGDLS, CDR2 YYNGEE, per germline. With 0 bases removed from V and 3 bases from J, the gap between germline ends came to 13 bases. The CDR3 consists of 15 residues. The CDR3 here is CASSVAGSVSYEQYF. In DNA form, the CDR3 reads TGTGCCAGCAGCGTAGCCGGTTCGGTTAGCTACGAGCAGTACTTC.

This clonotype was seen more than once but under ten times. V is TRBV10-3 and J is TRBJ2-1; maybe TRBD2 (7 bases). Germline CDR1 is ENHRY and CDR2 is SYGVKD. The CDR3 has 16 amino acids. Trimming left V 2 bases short and J 2 bases short, with 13 bases between. The CDR3 region is CAISETRGLAYNEQFF. For the CDR3, the DNA is TGTGCCATCAGTGAGACGCGGGGGCTCGCCTACAATGAGCAGTTCTTC.

This rearrangement joins TRBV6-1 to TRBJ2-7, with TRBD1 as a possible D gene (6 bases). The V gene's germline CDR1 is MNHNS and CDR2 SASEGT. CDR3 length equals 16 residues. V shed 6 bases and J shed 1 base, with 19 bases lying between them. CDR3 sequence reads: CASRSLSGAFSYEQYF. The CDR3 DNA reads TGTGCCAGCAGGTCCTTATCAGGGGCCTTTTCCTACGAGCAGTACTTC.

This clonotype was observed at least ten times. The rearrangement uses TRBV10-3 and TRBJ2-5, with 8 bases lining up with TRBD1. Germline V gives CDR1 ENHRY, CDR2 SYGVKD. With 4 bases clipped from V and 6 bases from J, the junction kept 1 base outside the gene matches. The CDR3 loop spans 12 amino acids. CDR3 DNA sequence: TGTGCCATCAGTGGGACAGGGCAGACCCAGTACTTC. Amino acids: CAISGTGQTQYF.

This clonotype was detected only a few times. The chain joins TRBV9 to TRBJ2-7; TRBD1 is a possible D gene (5 bases). CDR1 SGDLS and CDR2 YYNGEE come from the germline V gene. Between the trimmed V and J ends, which lost 0 bases and 4 bases, there was a span of 11 bases. The CDR3 length is 14 residues. The DNA of the CDR3 is TGTGCCAGCAGCGTAGCTGTGACAGCATACGAGCAGTACTTC. This encodes CASSVAVTAYEQYF. The whole variable domain, filled in from reference TRBV9 and TRBJ2-7, reads DSGVTQTPKHLITATGQRVTLRCSPRSGDLSVYWYQQSLDQGLQFLIQYYNGEERAKGNILERFSAQQFPDLHSELNLSSLELGDSALYFCASSVAVTAYEQYFGPGTRLTVT.

This clonotype was counted at least ten times. CDR3 nucleotides: TGTGCCAGCAGTTTTGTTCGGAACACTGAAGCTTTCTTT. The encoded protein is CASSFVRNTEAFF. The chain uses TRBV12-3 or TRBV12-4 and TRBJ1-1, with D unresolved. V lost 3 bases to trimming and J lost 1 base, with 6 bases between them. This CDR3 is 13 amino acids long.

Only a few counts were recorded for this clonotype. The rearrangement joins TRBV13 to TRBJ2-1; D is undetermined. This CDR3 region has 13 residues. Germline lookup yields CDR1 PRHDT and CDR2 FYEKMQ (reference sequence). Trimming took 8 bases from V and 4 from J, leaving 12 bases between them. This CDR3 is CASRIRGYNEQFF. The DNA of the CDR3 is TGTGCCAGCCGGATTCGAGGTTACAATGAGCAGTTCTTC.

This clonotype was seen more than once but under ten times. This rearrangement joins TRBV9 to TRBJ2-7; weak D call: TRBD1 (5 bases). V lost 10 bases to trimming and J lost 5 bases, with 22 bases between them. The CDR3 spans 14 residues. In germline, CDR1 is SGDLS, CDR2 YYNGEE. This CDR3 reads CASSPLGRVHEQYF. CDR3 nucleotides: TGTGCCTCCTCACCCCTGGGCAGGGTGCACGAGCAGTACTTC.

There are many counts of this clonotype. J is TRBJ2-3 and V is TRBV6-5; D call uncertain. Per the germline V gene, CDR1 is MNHEY and CDR2 is SVGAGI. The CDR3 totals 12 residues. Deletions cut 11 bases from V and 1 base from J, with 10 bases between. The chain's CDR3 is CASGSRTDTQYF. Written as DNA, the CDR3 is TGTGCCTCTGGATCACGCACAGATACGCAGTATTTT.

This clonotype was counted many times. CDR3 residues: CATHPGQGVGNEQFF. In nucleotides, the CDR3 is TGTGCCACGCATCCGGGACAGGGTGTAGGTAATGAGCAGTTCTTC. This chain connects TRBV10-3 to TRBJ2-1, with 9 bases identical to TRBD1. The CDR3 has 15 residues. CDR1 and CDR2 (germline): ENHRY, SYGVKD. The ends lost 10 bases at V and 7 bases at J; junction bases unmatched: 14.

A few counts support this clonotype. This chain connects TRBV5-6 to TRBJ2-3; 10 bases map to TRBD2. The CDR3 length is 16 residues. Germline loops: CDR1 SGHDT, CDR2 YYEEEE. The V gene end was trimmed by 0 bases and the J gene end by 2 bases; junction bases not matched to a gene: 3. CDR3 amino acids: CASSLASGGATDTQYF. CDR3 DNA sequence: TGTGCCAGCAGCTTGGCAAGCGGGGGGGCCACAGATACGCAGTATTTT.

The J gene is TRBJ1-1, the V gene TRBV9; D gene uncertain. Germline values: CDR1 SGDLS, CDR2 YYNGEE. The length of the CDR3 is 15 residues. Trimming removed 3 bases from V and 6 bases from J, with 18 bases in between. For the CDR3, the DNA is TGTGCCAGCAGCGCATGGTCAGAGTTGCGCGCTGAAGCTTTCTTT. Translation: CASSAWSELRAEAFF.

V and J are TRBV29-1 and TRBJ2-7; 7 nucleotides align to TRBD1. CDR3 length: 13 residues. The ends lost 6 bases at V and 7 bases at J; junction bases unmatched: 12. Germline CDR1 reads SQVTM; CDR2 reads ANQGSEA. For the CDR3, the DNA is TGCAGCGTCGGACAGGCCCCATCCATGGAGCAGTACTTC. Protein sequence: CSVGQAPSMEQYF.

This clonotype was counted at least ten times. V gene TRBV6-2 or TRBV6-3 combines with J gene TRBJ1-1; D gene uncertain. V lost 0 bases and J 9 bases, leaving 5 bases between the germline ends. This CDR3 region has 11 residues. Germline V gene data show CDR1 as MNHEY and CDR2 as SVGEGT. The CDR3 here is CASSYSQKAFF. CDR3 bases: TGTGCCAGCAGTTACTCACAAAAAGCTTTCTTT.

This clonotype was seen ten or more times. V is TRBV27 and J is TRBJ2-4; 10 positions match TRBD1. Per the germline V gene, CDR1 is MNHEY and CDR2 is SMNVEV (reference sequence). The length of the CDR3 is 14 residues. Trimming at V came to 8 bases and at J to 6 bases, leaving 7 bases not matched to a gene. CDR3: CASSYGQGGNIQYF. For the CDR3, the DNA is TGTGCCAGCTCTTACGGACAGGGGGGAAACATTCAGTACTTC.

This clonotype was seen many times. This chain uses TRBV7-2 with TRBJ1-6; TRBD1 is a possible D gene (6 bases). From germline, CDR1 is SGHTA and CDR2 FQGNSA. Trimming took off 5 bases at V and 11 bases at J, with 22 bases between the two ends. The CDR3 is made up of 16 amino acids. The CDR3 DNA reads TGTGCCAGCAGCGAACAGGGTTCTCCTTCCATGGCACCCCTCCACTTT. Its protein is CASSEQGSPSMAPLHF.

V and J are TRBV18 and TRBJ1-1, with D possibly matching TRBD1 (5 bases). This CDR3 has 16 amino acids. V lost 0 bases, J lost 2 bases, and 13 bases lay in between. Germline lookup yields CDR1 KGHSH and CDR2 LQKENI. The CDR3 loop reads CASSPPGARKNTEAFF. For the CDR3, the DNA is TGTGCCAGCTCACCACCAGGGGCGCGAAAAAACACTGAAGCTTTCTTT. The full variable domain, completed using reference TRBV18 and TRBJ1-1, is NAGVMQNPRHLVRRRGQEARLRCSPMKGHSHVYWYRQLPEEGLKFMVYLQKENIIDESGMPKERFSAEFPKEGPSILRIQQVVRGDSAAYFCASSPPGARKNTEAFFGQGTRLTVV.

The sample holds a few counts of this clonotype. V is TRBV12-3 or TRBV12-4 and J is TRBJ2-7, with TRBD2 matching over 7 bases. The CDR3 extends over 14 amino acids. With V trimmed by 8 bases and J by 7 bases, 14 bases remained unmatched. CDR3 region: CASLDDAGAGEQYF. The CDR3, as DNA: TGTGCCAGCCTGGATGATGCGGGAGCGGGAGAGCAGTACTTC.

This clonotype was counted only a few times. J is TRBJ2-1 and V is TRBV7-8; TRBD2 matches 9 bases. With V trimmed by 8 bases and J by 4 bases, 9 bases remained unmatched. This CDR3 is 15 amino acids long. From germline, CDR1 is SGHVS and CDR2 FQNEAQ. CDR3 amino acids: CASVKGSGGYNEQFF. The CDR3 DNA reads TGTGCCAGCGTTAAAGGGAGCGGGGGGTACAATGAGCAGTTCTTC.

This clonotype came up many times. This sequence joins TRBV7-2 and TRBJ2-1; D unresolved. This CDR3 contains 14 residues. Trimming removed 1 base at V and 7 bases at J, with 11 bases between. The germline CDR1 and CDR2 sequences are SGHTA and FQGNSA. CDR3 in DNA: TGTGCCAGCAGCTTAGTGGTTTCTCGGAATGAGCAGTTCTTC. Translation gives CASSLVVSRNEQFF.

The chain joins TRBV10-3 to TRBJ2-5; the D call may be TRBD1 or TRBD2 (5 bases each). Germline V gene lookup returns CDR1 ENHRY and CDR2 SYGVKD. V lost 7 bases, J lost 5 bases, and 14 bases lay in between. The CDR3 extends over 13 amino acids. CDR3 in DNA: TGTGCCATCAATGGGGGAGTGGGGGAGACCCAGTACTTC. This translates into CAINGGVGETQYF.

To note about this clonotype: The conserved phenylalanine or tryptophan normally closing the CDR3 is absent here, so this likely arose from a read error. No DNA is shown, since the ends of the CDR3 on it are uncertain; the CDR3 is the one TCRdb lists. The chain uses TRBV6-2 or TRBV6-3 and TRBJ1-1. Germline lookup yields CDR1 MNHEY and CDR2 SVGEGT. The CDR3 contains 11 residues when both ends are counted. CDR3 loop: CASSQRHATSS.

This chain's CDR3 is CASSQDRWGIEQYF. CDR3 DNA sequence: TGTGCCAGCAGCCAAGATCGGTGGGGGATCGAGCAGTACTTC. The gene calls are TRBV3-1 and TRBJ2-7; D possibly uses TRBD1 or TRBD2 (5 bases each). The V end lost 0 bases, the J end lost 6 bases, and 12 bases lay between the germline ends. CDR3 length equals 14 residues. CDR1 is LGHDT, CDR2 YNNKEL, per germline (reference sequence).